Each of the 22 T cell receptor beta chains below was sequenced from the same sample in a study of patients and donors after allogeneic stem cell transplantation. TCRdb passed the RT-PCR reads through MiXCR, listing each CDR3 protein once. The data contain about 230,000 distinct CDR3 sequences, 14% of them singletons. Sequencing was done on a sample of blood, either unsorted or a sorted T cell fraction (not recorded which). The source is a human donor who was either an allogeneic HSCT recipient or a stem cell or donor lymphocyte infusion donor (not recorded which). It is not recorded whose cells these are; they may come from a transplant donor.

This chain links TRBV15 with TRBJ2-3; 8 bases align to TRBD2. The length of the CDR3 is 15 residues. Germline V CDR1 and CDR2: LNHNV, YYDKDF (reference sequence). V gave up 1 base and J gave up 3 bases; unmatched junction bases: 3. DNA of the CDR3: TGTGCCACCAGCAGAGGCGGGGGGCAAACAGATACGCAGTATTTT. Its translation: CATSRGGGQTDTQYF.

This clonotype was recorded at least ten times. This rearrangement joins TRBV10-3 to TRBJ2-3; TRBD1 might be the D (5 bases). This CDR3 spans 14 amino acids. Germline CDR1 reads ENHRY; CDR2 reads SYGVKD. The germline V and J ends were trimmed by 5 bases and 2 bases, with 11 bases remaining between them. CDR3 in DNA: TGTGCCATCAGTTTAGGACAAAACACAGATACGCAGTATTTT. It is translated as CAISLGQNTDTQYF.

This clonotype has at least ten counts. The genes are TRBV18 and TRBJ2-6; a possible D gene is TRBD1 (6 bases). Germline lookup yields CDR1 KGHSH and CDR2 LQKENI. Trimming removed 2 bases from V and 4 bases from J, with 9 bases in between. The CDR3 is made up of 15 amino acids. CDR3 region: CASSPWTEGANVLTF. CDR3 sequence (DNA): TGTGCCAGCTCACCATGGACAGAGGGGGCCAACGTCCTGACTTTC.

CDR3 protein: CASSRLLQFGGSTYEQYF. CDR3 DNA sequence: TGTGCCAGCAGCCGATTACTCCAGTTCGGCGGCTCAACCTACGAGCAGTACTTC. The chain uses TRBV27 and TRBJ2-7; D is undetermined. V dropped 6 bases and J dropped 2 bases, with 26 bases sitting between them. CDR1 MNHEY and CDR2 SMNVEV come from the germline V gene (reference sequence). This CDR3 has 18 residues.

This clonotype occurred a few times. The gene calls are TRBV20-1 and TRBJ2-7; the match to TRBD2 covers 8 bases. This CDR3 is 15 amino acids long. Trimming removed 0 bases from V and 12 bases from J; junction bases left unmatched: 16. CDR1 is DFQATT, CDR2 SNEGSKA, per germline (reference sequence). For the CDR3, the DNA is TGCAGTGCTAGAGATGGGACCGGGACTAGGGAACCTCTGTACTTC. It yields the protein CSARDGTGTREPLYF.

This clonotype was picked up a small number of times. This chain uses TRBV12-3 or TRBV12-4 with TRBJ1-1, with 11 bases matching TRBD1. This CDR3 has 12 amino acids. V was clipped by 7 bases and J by 9 bases; unmatched bases: 4. CDR3 protein: CASTRTGGKAFF. The CDR3 DNA reads as TGTGCCAGCACCCGGACAGGGGGCAAAGCTTTCTTT.

The rearrangement links TRBV12-2 to TRBJ2-7; the table gives TRBD2 as D, unverified against the DNA. TRBV12-2 is a pseudogene locus. CDR3 length: 15 residues. The CDR3 sequence is CASRYPGEGSLEQYF. DNA of the CDR3: TGTGCAAGTCGCTACCCGGGGGAGGGTTCCCTTGAGCAGTACTTC.

This clonotype has just a few counts. J is TRBJ2-5 and V is TRBV4-1; D possibly corresponds to TRBD2 (6 bases). The V and J ends lost 0 bases and 2 bases respectively, with 10 bases between them. The CDR3 loop spans 15 amino acids. Germline CDR1 MGHRA, CDR2 YSYEKL. CDR3 sequence: CASSQDGAGQETQYF. DNA of the CDR3: TGCGCCAGCAGCCAAGATGGGGCGGGACAAGAGACCCAGTACTTC.

CDR3 in DNA: TGCGCCAGCAGCTTGGAACAGACGTCCCGCTCTGGGGCCAACGTCCTGACTTTC. This sequence encodes CASSLEQTSRSGANVLTF. The V call is TRBV5-1, the J call TRBJ2-6; D gene uncertain. From germline, CDR1 is SGHRS and CDR2 YFSETQ. This CDR3 is built from 18 residues. V was clipped by 0 bases and J by 0 bases, with 13 bases between them. The full variable domain, in which reference TRBV5-1 and TRBJ2-6 provide the parts outside the CDR3, is KAGVTQTPRYLIKTRGQQVTLSCSPISGHRSVSWYQQTPGQGLQFLFEYFSETQRNKGNFPGRFSGRQFSNSRSEMNVSTLELGDSALYLCASSLEQTSRSGANVLTFGAGSRLTVL.

This clonotype occurred many times. V and J are TRBV4-3 and TRBJ1-5; D gene ambiguous. Germline V gene sequence: CDR1 LGHNA, CDR2 YSLEER. The CDR3 loop spans 15 amino acids. The germline V and J ends were trimmed by 0 bases and 7 bases, with 13 bases remaining between them. The CDR3 reads CASSQDLGNGQPQHF. CDR3 DNA sequence: TGCGCCAGCAGCCAAGATCTGGGGAACGGGCAGCCCCAGCATTTT.

This clonotype was found many times. The V and J genes are TRBV2 and TRBJ1-2; D might be TRBD1 (5 bases). CDR3 length: 14 residues. V was trimmed by 2 bases and J by 4 bases, leaving 11 bases between them. The V gene's germline CDR1 is SNHLY and CDR2 FYNNEI. The CDR3, as DNA: TGTGCCAGCAGTGAACGGGGGGGAATCTATGGCTACACCTTC. The encoded protein is CASSERGGIYGYTF.

This sequence joins TRBV19 and TRBJ2-1; TRBD2 matches 7 bases. Germline-derived CDR1 and CDR2 are LNHDA and SQIVND (reference sequence). The CDR3 sequence is 12 residues long. V lost 5 bases and J lost 10; bases outside the gene matches: 5. The CDR3 spells CASSFSAGEQFF. In nucleotides, the CDR3 is TGTGCCAGTAGTTTTTCAGCGGGGGAGCAGTTCTTC.

The V and J genes are TRBV27 and TRBJ1-5, with D possibly matching TRBD1 (6 bases). This CDR3 comprises 16 residues. V lost 5 bases and J 2 bases, leaving 16 bases between the germline ends. Germline V lookup: CDR1 MNHEY, CDR2 SMNVEV (reference sequence). The CDR3 DNA follows: TGTGCCAGCAGTCACCTCCAGGGGAAGGGCAATCAGCCCCAGCATTTT. Protein product: CASSHLQGKGNQPQHF.

The sample holds many counts of this clonotype. V gene TRBV15 combines with J gene TRBJ2-5; tentatively, D is TRBD2 (6 bases). The CDR3 runs 16 residues. The germline V gene encodes CDR1 LNHNV and CDR2 YYDKDF (reference sequence). Deletions cut 0 bases from V and 1 base from J, with 12 bases between. The CDR3 region is CATSRDRGSVQETQYF. The DNA for the CDR3 is TGTGCCACCAGCAGAGATCGGGGGAGCGTCCAAGAGACCCAGTACTTC. Filled out from reference TRBV15 and TRBJ2-5, the complete variable domain reads DAMVIQNPRYQVTQFGKPVTLSCSQTLNHNVMYWYQQKSSQAPKLLFHYYDKDFNNEADTPDNFQSRRPNTSFCFLDIRSPGLGDTAMYLCATSRDRGSVQETQYFGPGTRLLVL.

This chain joins TRBV10-3 and TRBJ1-2; 8 bases are shared with TRBD1. The trim removed 1 base at V and 6 bases at J, leaving 4 bases unmatched. The CDR3 sequence is 14 residues long. Germline lookup yields CDR1 ENHRY and CDR2 SYGVKD. CDR3 sequence: CAISEYDRGDGYTF. The CDR3 DNA sequence: TGTGCCATCAGTGAGTACGACAGGGGAGATGGCTACACCTTC.

CDR3 loop: CSASHTSHGELFF. CDR3 nucleotide sequence: TGCAGTGCTAGCCACACCTCTCACGGGGAGCTGTTTTTT. V is TRBV20-1 and J is TRBJ2-2; D is unclear. The V and J ends lost 3 bases and 7 bases respectively, with 12 bases between them. Germline CDR1 DFQATT, CDR2 SNEGSKA (reference sequence). This CDR3 contains 13 residues.

V gene TRBV15 combines with J gene TRBJ1-3; 8 nucleotides align to TRBD1. The CDR3 totals 17 residues. The germline gives CDR1 LNHNV, CDR2 YYDKDF (reference sequence). Trimming took 5 bases from V and 4 from J; bases not matched to a gene: 13. The CDR3 sequence is CATSPPRGQGIGNTIYF. CDR3 in DNA: TGTGCCACCAGCCCACCCAGGGGGCAGGGTATCGGAAACACCATATATTTT. Combining the CDR3 with reference TRBV15 and TRBJ1-3 gives the whole variable domain DAMVIQNPRYQVTQFGKPVTLSCSQTLNHNVMYWYQQKSSQAPKLLFHYYDKDFNNEADTPDNFQSRRPNTSFCFLDIRSPGLGDTAMYLCATSPPRGQGIGNTIYFGEGSWLTVV.

CDR3 nucleotides: TGTGCCAGCAGCCAAGATGAGCGGGGGGGTCTGTCCCTGCAGTTCTTC. Translation: CASSQDERGGLSLQFF. V gene TRBV4-2 combines with J gene TRBJ2-1, with 10 bases matching TRBD2. The CDR3 extends over 16 amino acids. J lost 12 bases, V lost 0 bases, and 11 bases had no gene match. Per germline, CDR1 LGHNA and CDR2 YNFKEQ.

This clonotype was recorded a few times. CDR3 DNA: TGTGCCAGCAGTATCCCAGGGCTCCCCTCCTATGGCTACACCTTC. Encoded protein: CASSIPGLPSYGYTF. The chain carries TRBV6-2 or TRBV6-3 and TRBJ1-2; D perhaps matches TRBD1 (5 bases). CDR1 MNHEY and CDR2 SVGEGT come from the germline V gene. This CDR3 is 15 amino acids long. Trimming left V 5 bases short and J 4 bases short, with 17 bases between.

The chain employs TRBV3-1 and TRBJ2-2; D call uncertain. The CDR3 contains 17 residues. Germline CDR1 LGHDT, CDR2 YNNKEL (reference sequence). Trimming cost V 2 bases and J 3 bases, with 16 bases left between them. CDR3 sequence reads: CASSQSGSGIHTGELFF. For the CDR3, the DNA is TGTGCCAGCAGCCAATCCGGATCCGGAATTCACACCGGGGAGCTGTTTTTT.

This clonotype was observed at least ten times. The rearrangement links TRBV20-1 to TRBJ1-1; D possibly corresponds to TRBD1 (5 bases). The V end lost 2 bases, the J end lost 1 base, and 17 bases lay between the germline ends. Germline V gene lookup returns CDR1 DFQATT and CDR2 SNEGSKA (reference sequence). CDR3 length: 16 residues. CDR3 nucleotides: TGCAGTGCTAGAAACTCCCGGGACTCTACGAACACTGAAGCTTTCTTT. Amino acids: CSARNSRDSTNTEAFF.

This clonotype has at least ten counts. The chain joins TRBV12-3 or TRBV12-4 to TRBJ2-3; 14 nucleotides match TRBD2. V shed 3 bases, J shed 2 bases, and the junction held 7 bases outside the gene matches. This CDR3 has 18 residues. CDR3: CASSLRMTSGGATDTQYF. The CDR3 DNA follows: TGTGCCAGCAGTTTGAGAATGACTAGCGGGGGGGCCACAGATACGCAGTATTTT.